This T cell receptor beta chain stems from a study of blood T cell repertoires in COVID-19. At the level of the study: The United States, Italy and Spain supplied acute and convalescent COVID-19 samples. From T cells, B-cell-depleted T cells, or PBMCs came the material, which was cDNA or gDNA.

Trimming took 7 bases from V and 6 from J, leaving 16 bases between them. Germline CDR1 is MNHEY and CDR2 is SVGAGI. This CDR3 is 15 amino acids long. The repertoire was sequenced with immunoSEQ multiplex PCR; TCRdb's copy has only in-frame clones and lacks some. The sample shows roughly 280,000 clones, around 83% of them seen only once. The sample comprised peripheral blood. The gene calls are TRBV6-5 and TRBJ1-6; a weak D match, TRBD1 (6 bases). The source of this sequence is a man younger than 30 with active or convalescent COVID-19. CDR3 bases: TGTGCCAGCAACCAAATGACAGGACTTAATTCACCCCTCCACTTT. The encoded protein is CASNQMTGLNSPLHF.